What follows is one TCR beta chain and its context. Its antigen is not known. These data come from a study of T cells in localized non-small cell lung cancer. The study, taken as a whole, reports: Elevated circulating T cell density in blood was associated with longer overall survival.

Germline V lookup: CDR1 SGHTA, CDR2 FQGTGA. Trimming took 3 bases from V and 0 from J; bases not matched to a gene: 1. This CDR3 spans 15 amino acids. This table comes from immunoSEQ multiplex PCR, and its TCRdb copy is limited to in-frame clones, with some not included. The repertoire holds 30,000 to 35,000 clones, with 80% to 95% as singletons. This clonotype was sampled from a female donor over 55 with stage I lung adenocarcinoma. The V gene is TRBV7-3, the J gene TRBJ2-1; 8 nucleotides agree with TRBD2. The sequencing used peripheral blood, collected before any cancer treatment. The CDR3 is CASSFTSGSYNEQFF. The CDR3 bases are TGTGCCAGCAGCTTTACTAGCGGCTCCTACAATGAGCAGTTCTTC.